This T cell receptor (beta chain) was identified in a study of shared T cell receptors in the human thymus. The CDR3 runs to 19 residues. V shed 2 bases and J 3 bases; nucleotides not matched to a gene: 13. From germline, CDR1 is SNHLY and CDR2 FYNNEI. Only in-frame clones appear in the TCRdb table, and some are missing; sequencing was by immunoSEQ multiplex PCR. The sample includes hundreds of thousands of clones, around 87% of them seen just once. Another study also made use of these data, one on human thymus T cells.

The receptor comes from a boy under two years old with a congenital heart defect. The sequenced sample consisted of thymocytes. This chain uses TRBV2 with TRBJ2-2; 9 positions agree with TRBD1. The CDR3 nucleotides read TGTGCCAGCAGTGAAACCCGGACAGGGGCGGGACCGGACACCGGGGAGCTGTTTTTT. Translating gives CASSETRTGAGPDTGELFF.